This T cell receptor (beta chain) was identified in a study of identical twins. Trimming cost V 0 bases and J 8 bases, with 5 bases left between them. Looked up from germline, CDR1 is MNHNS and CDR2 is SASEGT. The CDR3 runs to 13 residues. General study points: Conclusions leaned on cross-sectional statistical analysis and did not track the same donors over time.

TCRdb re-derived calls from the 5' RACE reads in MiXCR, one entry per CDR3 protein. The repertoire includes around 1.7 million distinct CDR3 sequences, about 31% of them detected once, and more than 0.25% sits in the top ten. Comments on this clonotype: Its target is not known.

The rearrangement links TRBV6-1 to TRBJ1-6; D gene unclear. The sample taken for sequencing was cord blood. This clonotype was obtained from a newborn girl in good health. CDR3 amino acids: CASSEAPDSPLHF. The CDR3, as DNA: TGTGCCAGCAGTGAAGCGCCTGATTCACCCCTCCACTTT.